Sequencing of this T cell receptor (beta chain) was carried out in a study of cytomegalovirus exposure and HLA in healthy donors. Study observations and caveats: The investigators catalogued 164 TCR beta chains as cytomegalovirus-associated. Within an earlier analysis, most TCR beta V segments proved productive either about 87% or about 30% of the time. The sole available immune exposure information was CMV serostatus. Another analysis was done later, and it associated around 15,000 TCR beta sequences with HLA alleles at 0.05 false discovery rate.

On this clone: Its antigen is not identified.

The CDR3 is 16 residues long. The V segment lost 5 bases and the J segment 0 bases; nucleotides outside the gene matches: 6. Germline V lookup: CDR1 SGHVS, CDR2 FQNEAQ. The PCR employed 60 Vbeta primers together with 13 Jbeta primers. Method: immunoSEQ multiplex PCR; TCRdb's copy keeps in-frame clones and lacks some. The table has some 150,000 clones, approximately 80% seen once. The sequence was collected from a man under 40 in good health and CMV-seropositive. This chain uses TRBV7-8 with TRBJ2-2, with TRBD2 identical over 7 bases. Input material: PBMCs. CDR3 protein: CASSLERGTNTGELFF. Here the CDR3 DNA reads TGTGCCAGCAGCCTCGAGCGGGGTACGAACACCGGGGAGCTGTTTTTT. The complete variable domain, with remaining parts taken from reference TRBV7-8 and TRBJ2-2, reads GAGVSQSPRYKVAKRGQDVALRCDPISGHVSLFWYQQALGQGPEFLTYFQNEAQLDKSGLPSDRFFAERPEGSVSTLKIQRTQQEDSAVYLCASSLERGTNTGELFFGEGSRLTVL.